What follows are 2 T cell receptor beta chains derived from one specimen sequenced in a study of T cells in Graves' hyperthyroidism and ophthalmopathy (dated by TCRdb to about 2019). Libraries were constructed by multiplex PCR. The listed sequencing device is Illumina HiSeq 2000. Amplification of TCR beta CDR3 regions was carried out from RNA transcripts. The first round of RT-PCR for the TCR CDR3 was performed with the HTBI primer set and the Qiagen OneStep RT-PCR kit. Using fastp at Q25 and MiXCR, TCRdb reprocessed the public reads and kept productive beta chains. Duplicate CDR3 protein sequences are folded into a single record with the most common DNA and genes. The sample has about 640,000 distinct CDR3 sequences on record, around 20% of them singletons. Together, the top ten hold over 30% of the sample. The sequenced material came from blood. The receptor source for this set is a man aged 25-40 years with Graves' ophthalmopathy.

This chain uses TRBV9 with TRBJ1-3; D is perhaps TRBD1 (6 bases). CDR1 and CDR2 (germline): SGDLS, YYNGEE. V was cut by 3 bases and J by 3 bases, with 10 bases left in between. The CDR3 loop spans 14 amino acids. CDR3 sequence reads: CASSATGFGNTIYF. CDR3 DNA sequence: TGTGCCAGCAGCGCAACAGGGTTTGGAAACACCATATATTTT. The complete variable domain, with remaining parts taken from reference TRBV9 and TRBJ1-3, reads DSGVTQTPKHLITATGQRVTLRCSPRSGDLSVYWYQQSLDQGLQFLIQYYNGEERAKGNILERFSAQQFPDLHSELNLSSLELGDSALYFCASSATGFGNTIYFGEGSWLTVV.

This clonotype was seen a few times. This chain connects TRBV19 to TRBJ1-5; no definite D call. This CDR3 spans 12 amino acids. With 10 bases removed from V and 2 bases from J, the gap between germline ends came to 9 bases. Per germline, CDR1 LNHDA and CDR2 SQIVND (reference sequence). The CDR3 spells CATRLGNQPQHF. For the CDR3, the DNA is TGTGCCACCCGGTTAGGCAATCAGCCCCAGCATTTT.